This T cell receptor (beta chain) was sequenced during a study of brain T cells in children with intractable seizures. With 6 bases removed from V and 2 bases from J, the gap between germline ends came to 29 bases. The CDR3 loop spans 19 amino acids. The V gene's germline CDR1 is SNHLY and CDR2 FYNNEI. Regarding this clone: Its cognate antigen is unknown.

At least one anti-epileptic drug was given before surgery. Study observations and caveats: Absence of clones before surgery may stem from lower sequencing depth. HCMV serostatus was not known, and viral specificity came from CDR3 similarity only.

Clones were sequenced by immunoSEQ multiplex PCR, and TCRdb holds only the in-frame ones, with some missing. The sample lists 110,000 or so clones; 90% to 95% were seen once. The chain combines TRBV2 with TRBJ2-7; tentative D call: TRBD2 (5 bases). The receptor was isolated from a boy under two years old with hemimegalencephaly and intractable seizures. Sequenced here: peripheral blood, sampled at surgery. CDR3 protein: CASSRRPTTRGASPYEQYF. In nucleotides, the CDR3 is TGTGCCAGCAGCCGTCGTCCCACTACTAGAGGTGCTTCCCCCTACGAGCAGTACTTC. The variable domain in full, completed from reference TRBV2 and TRBJ2-7, reads EPEVTQTPSHQVTQMGQEVILRCVPISNHLYFYWYRQILGQKVEFLVSFYNNEISEKSEIFDDQFSVERPDGSNFTLKIRSTKLEDSAMYFCASSRRPTTRGASPYEQYFGPGTRLTVT.